The table lists the clone carrying this TCR beta chain with a count of one. The sample comes from a study of blood T cell repertoires in COVID-19. As for the study in general: Collection of acute and convalescent COVID-19 samples took place in the United States, Italy and Spain. The analysed material was cDNA or gDNA that came from T cells, B-cell-depleted T cells, or PBMCs.

The CDR3 spans 14 residues. J gave up 5 bases and V 4 bases, and 6 bases lay outside the gene matches. Germline assignment: CDR1 SGDLS and CDR2 YYNGEE. TCRdb's copy holds only in-frame clones and misses some; the assay was immunoSEQ multiplex PCR. Among 150,000 to 170,000 clones listed, roughly 71% were seen once. This chain uses TRBV9 with TRBJ1-5; 7 bases fit TRBD1. The sequence was obtained from an elderly woman with acute or convalescent COVID-19. Sequenced material: peripheral blood. CDR3 protein: CASSPGDSYQPQHF. The CDR3 DNA reads TGTGCCAGCAGCCCCGGGGACAGTTATCAGCCCCAGCATTTT.